This T cell receptor (beta chain) emerged from a study of CD8+CD57+ T cells in acquired aplastic anemia. Study context: DNA per sorted CD4+ or CD8+ sample ranged about 0.19 to 30 ug, averaging roughly 3.2 ug. Healthy donors gave 11 million or so reads on average for CD4+ cells. General observations from the study: No significant difference in CD8+ Simpson's diversity was found between patients and controls. The study identified roughly 31 CD8+ CDR3 sequences shared by patients and controls.

The CDR3 is made up of 13 amino acids. CDR1 and CDR2 from the germline V gene are KGHDR and SFDVKD. The V and J ends lost 5 bases and 0 bases respectively, with 7 bases between them. Turning to this clonotype: Its specificity is not known.

Profiling that covered TCR beta VDJ and CDR3 relied on genomic DNA as its template. Each CDR3 protein gets one entry after TCRdb re-called the reads with MiXCR. In the table there are about 210,000 distinct CDR3 sequences, roughly 57% of which are singletons. The chain combines TRBV24-1 with TRBJ2-7; D unresolved. The sequence was obtained from a human donor in good health. The sample comprised sorted CD4+, CD8+, or CD8+CD57+ T cells (not recorded which) from PBMCs. As DNA, the CDR3 is TGTGCCACCAGTGTTGGGCCCTCCTACGAGCAGTACTTC. Its translation: CATSVGPSYEQYF.